This passage covers 8 T cell receptor beta chains from one sample sequenced in a study of vaccination effects on CD4 cells after COVID-19. Assay used: immunoSEQ multiplex PCR; TCRdb lists only in-frame clones, some missing. The sample records over 45,000 clones, about 83% being singletons. Antigen specificity for these receptors is unknown. Cells that had been cultured for 9 to 10 days were the source of isolated CD4+ T cells. Sample: CD4+ T cells from PBMCs cultured without peptide, taken before COVID-19 vaccination. The receptors shown here come from a human donor who received a COVID-19 vaccine.

The chain couples TRBV24-1 to TRBJ2-3, with D possibly TRBD2 on 6 matching bases. V was pared by 5 bases and J by 4 bases, with 9 bases between. This CDR3 comprises 13 residues. In germline, CDR1 is KGHDR, CDR2 SFDVKD. CDR3 nucleotides: TGTGCCACCAGTGCGGTAGCGGCAGATACGCAGTATTTT. It encodes CATSAVAADTQYF.

The chain recombines TRBV6-6 with TRBJ1-4, with D perhaps matching TRBD1 (5 bases). From germline, CDR1 is MNHNY and CDR2 SVGAGI (reference sequence). CDR3 length: 13 residues. V was clipped by 8 bases and J by 7 bases, with 14 bases between them. The CDR3, as DNA: TGTGCCAGCGGGCGAGGCCAGGGTGAAAAACTGTTTTTT. Translated, it gives CASGRGQGEKLFF.

The J gene is TRBJ1-5, the V gene TRBV18, with 10 bases matching TRBD1. The trim removed 5 bases at V and 7 bases at J, leaving 11 bases unmatched. The germline CDR1 and CDR2 sequences are KGHSH and LQKENI. This CDR3 is built from 16 residues. The CDR3: CASSFTGTGAGQPQHF. The CDR3 DNA reads TGTGCCAGCTCATTTACCGGGACAGGGGCCGGACAGCCCCAGCATTTT.

The rearrangement links TRBV4-1 to TRBJ1-6, with unresolved D. CDR3 size: 18 residues. The V end lost 3 bases, the J end lost 0 bases, and 15 bases lay between the germline ends. Germline V CDR1 and CDR2: MGHRA, YSYEKL. Here the CDR3 DNA reads TGCGCCAGCAGCCAGGGGAGGACGGTTAGCTCCTATAATTCACCCCTCCACTTT. Protein: CASSQGRTVSSYNSPLHF.

This clone was detected once. The V and J genes are TRBV2 and TRBJ1-2, with D hard to call. This CDR3 has 13 amino acids. Germline assignment: CDR1 SNHLY and CDR2 FYNNEI. The ends were cut back, 7 bases at V and 2 bases at J, with 11 bases in the middle. The CDR3 sequence is CASNGQVNYGYTF. DNA of the CDR3: TGTGCCAGCAATGGCCAAGTGAACTATGGCTACACCTTC.

The V and J genes are TRBV21-1 and TRBJ1-1; no DNA check was done on the table's D call, TRBD1. TRBV21-1 is assigned pseudogene status. The CDR3 has 17 amino acids. The CDR3 sequence: CASSSILGCQGETEAFF. The CDR3, as DNA: TGTGCCAGCAGCTCCATCTTGGGCTGCCAGGGGGAAACTGAAGCTTTCTTT.

This chain connects TRBV19 to TRBJ1-4, with D tentatively TRBD1 (6 bases). Germline values: CDR1 LNHDA, CDR2 SQIVND (reference sequence). V shed 7 bases and J shed 2 bases, with 11 bases lying between them. The CDR3 runs 14 residues. The CDR3 DNA follows: TGTGCCAGTAAAAGGACAGCTACTAATGAAAAACTGTTTTTT. Translated, it gives CASKRTATNEKLFF.

The chain employs TRBV7-9 and TRBJ1-4; a weak D match, TRBD1 (5 bases). This CDR3 is built from 13 residues. Trimming shortened V by 5 bases and J by 7 bases, and 11 bases separated the two germline ends. Germline CDR1 and CDR2: SEHNR and FQNEAQ (reference sequence). For the CDR3, the DNA is TGTGCCAGCAGCGTTGGAAGGGGTGAAAAACTGTTTTTT. As protein: CASSVGRGEKLFF.